The sample holds many counts of the clone carrying this T cell receptor beta chain. The antigen is not known. The source of the sample is a study of T-cell reconstitution after alpha-beta-depleted transplantation in children. The library targeted TCRbeta and was prepared with unique molecular identifiers. Each CDR3 protein is one row after TCRdb ran MiXCR on the PCR reads. This table holds several thousand distinct CDR3 sequences, about 10% found once. CDR3 length: 16 residues. Trimming stripped 1 base from V and 2 bases from J, with 14 bases between. Study-level results: Day-60 TCRbeta diversity that was high in some patients was derived from surviving recipient T cells and thymic progenitors.

The clonotype was recovered from a patient younger than 10 who had a stem cell transplant for inherited bone marrow failure, so the T cells may come from the graft donor. The specimen was PBMCs, mostly from graft donor cells, collected 360 days after TCRalphabeta/CD19-depleted stem cell transplant. J is TRBJ1-1 and V is TRBV12-3 or TRBV12-4; D gene unclear. The CDR3 DNA is TGTGCCAGCAGTTTAGAACGACAAGACTTTAACACTGAAGCTTTCTTT. It is translated as CASSLERQDFNTEAFF.